This TCR beta chain emerged from a study of cytomegalovirus exposure and HLA in healthy donors. Study-level findings and limits: In an earlier analysis, in fewer than 700 donors, most V segments appeared productive either ~90% or ~30% of the time.

On this clone itself: The antigen remains undetermined.

This CDR3 has 14 residues. CDR1 LNHDA and CDR2 SQIVND come from the germline V gene (reference sequence). The V and J ends lost 5 bases and 1 base, in that order; junction bases with no gene match: 4. The study ran its PCR with 60 Vbeta and 13 Jbeta primers. TCRdb's copy holds only in-frame clones and misses some; the assay was immunoSEQ multiplex PCR. In the table there are 95,000 to 150,000 clones, about 80% of which are singletons. What was sequenced was PBMCs. The TCR originated in a woman aged 40 to 50 in good health and CMV-seropositive. The chain combines TRBV19 with TRBJ2-7; 8 nucleotides align to TRBD1. The DNA of the CDR3 is TGTGCCAGTAGTCCCGGGACAGGTTCCTACGAGCAGTACTTC. This encodes CASSPGTGSYEQYF.